A selection of T cell receptor beta chains follows, all from one sample in a study of cytomegalovirus exposure and HLA in healthy donors. Profiling relied on immunoSEQ multiplex PCR, and the TCRdb table lists in-frame clones only, not all of them. The sample spans about 200,000 clones; the ten largest clones claim 6.5%. What was sequenced was PBMCs. Receptors originate from a man aged 25-45 years in good health and CMV-seronegative. Both conserved end residues are part of each CDR3. D genes are given only for firm matches.

TRBV6-6	TRBJ1-6	NA	CASRIGGRDYNSPLHF	TGTGCCAGCAGGATAGGGGGTAGGGACTATAATTCACCCCTCCACTTT
TRBV21-1	TRBJ2-7	NA	CASSKAGYLTGAYEQYF	TGTGCCAGCAGCAAAGCCGGTTATTTGACAGGGGCCTACGAGCAGTACTTC
TRBV5-4	TRBJ2-5	NA	CASSSKAGVWETQYF	TGTGCCAGCAGCTCAAAGGCAGGGGTCTGGGAGACCCAGTACTTC
TRBV28	TRBJ1-3	TRBD1	CASSSPTGGSGNTIYF	TGTGCCAGCAGTTCACCGACAGGGGGCTCTGGAAACACCATATATTTT
TRBV14	TRBJ2-3	NA	CASSQGRVYIGSRTDTQYF	TGTGCCAGCAGCCAAGGGAGGGTCTATATAGGCTCTCGCACAGATACGCAGTATTTT
TRBV5-4	TRBJ2-1	NA	CASSYGLPGRNEQFF	TGTGCCAGCAGCTATGGGCTGCCCGGAAGAAATGAGCAGTTCTTC
TRBV4-3	TRBJ2-3	TRBD1	CASSQDTLGQNPFMADTQYF	TGCGCCAGCAGCCAAGACACCCTGGGACAGAACCCTTTTATGGCAGATACGCAGTATTTT
TRBV2	TRBJ2-7	NA	CASSERPRLSQYF	TGTGCCAGCAGTGAACGCCCCCGACTGTCACAGTACTTC
TRBV30	TRBJ2-7	TRBD2	CACSPGGGYEQYF	TGTGCCTGCTCCCCAGGCGGGGGCTACGAGCAGTACTTC
TRBV5-6	TRBJ1-2	NA	CASSLRGSGYGYTF	TGTGCCAGCAGCTTGAGGGGCTCGGGCTATGGCTACACCTTC
TRBV11-2	TRBJ1-2	TRBD1	CASSLADRANYGYTF	TGTGCCAGCAGCTTAGCGGACAGGGCCAACTATGGCTACACCTTC
TRBV6-5	TRBJ1-5	NA	CASSYSRGQPQHF	TGTGCCAGCAGTTACTCGAGAGGTCAGCCCCAGCATTTT
TRBV10-3	TRBJ2-1	TRBD2	CAISEDKAGIRGNEQFF	TGTGCCATCAGTGAGGATAAAGCGGGGATACGAGGGAATGAGCAGTTCTTC
TRBV28	TRBJ1-5	NA	CASRGSSNQPQHF	TGTGCCAGCCGGGGTTCTAGCAATCAGCCCCAGCATTTT
TRBV5-4	TRBJ2-2	TRBD2	CASSFRLAGAGGELFF	TGTGCCAGCAGCTTCAGGCTAGCGGGAGCCGGCGGGGAGCTGTTTTTT
TRBV4-3	TRBJ2-6	TRBD1	CASSQMTGTGANVLTF	TGCGCCAGCAGCCAGATGACAGGGACTGGGGCCAACGTCCTGACTTTC
TRBV5-1	TRBJ1-3	TRBD1	CASSRTGDPGNTIYF	TGCGCCAGCAGTAGGACAGGGGACCCTGGAAACACCATATATTTT
TRBV14	TRBJ2-7	NA	CASSPLGGEGYEQYF	TGTGCCAGCAGCCCTCTGGGGGGAGAGGGCTACGAGCAGTACTTC
TRBV5-1	TRBJ2-1	TRBD2	CASSLGLASSNEQFF	TGCGCCAGCAGCCTGGGACTAGCATCATCCAATGAGCAGTTCTTC
TRBV2	TRBJ2-7	TRBD1	CASSAGRGIYEQYF	TGTGCCAGCAGCGCGGGCAGGGGGATCTACGAGCAGTACTTC
TRBV18	TRBJ1-5	NA	CASSSDKNQPQHF	TGTGCCAGCTCATCAGACAAGAATCAGCCCCAGCATTTT
TRBV5-1	TRBJ1-3	NA	CASSFQNSGNTIYF	TGCGCCAGCAGCTTTCAGAACTCTGGAAACACCATATATTTT
TRBV6-4	TRBJ2-1	TRBD1	CASSDTWGQLYNEQFF	TGTGCCAGCAGTGACACGTGGGGACAGCTCTACAATGAGCAGTTCTTC
TRBV5-1	TRBJ2-7	NA	CASGRTNPSAEQYF	TGCGCCAGTGGAAGGACAAACCCTTCCGCTGAGCAGTACTTC
TRBV18	TRBJ2-3	TRBD2	CASSPGLAGGPSPDTQYF	TGTGCCAGCTCACCTGGACTAGCGGGGGGGCCTTCGCCAGATACGCAGTATTTT
TRBV9	TRBJ2-3	TRBD1	CASSVEQGGVFTDTQYF	TGTGCCAGCAGCGTAGAACAGGGGGGTGTTTTTACAGATACGCAGTATTTT
TRBV29-1	TRBJ2-2	TRBD1	CSVDRGLNTGELFF	TGCAGCGTTGACAGGGGGCTGAACACCGGGGAGCTGTTTTTT
TRBV6-5	TRBJ1-1	NA	CASAGGGVNTEAFF	TGTGCCAGCGCTGGGGGCGGAGTGAACACTGAAGCTTTCTTT
TRBV9	TRBJ1-3	NA	CASSVHGEGNTIYF	TGTGCCAGCAGCGTTCATGGGGAGGGAAACACCATATATTTT
TRBV7-9	TRBJ1-3	NA	CASSLAGQLSGNTIYF	TGTGCCAGCAGCTTAGCCGGACAGCTCTCTGGAAACACCATATATTTT
TRBV30	TRBJ2-7	TRBD1	CAWSVPDRGVHEQYF	TGTGCCTGGAGTGTACCAGACAGGGGTGTCCACGAGCAGTACTTC
TRBV28	TRBJ1-5	TRBD1	CASVEGGGGAGQPQHF	TGTGCCAGCGTAGAGGGTGGAGGGGGCGCGGGACAGCCCCAGCATTTT
TRBV30	TRBJ1-6	TRBD1	CAQQGTHNSPLHF	TGTGCGCAACAGGGGACGCATAATTCACCCCTCCACTTT
TRBV11-3	TRBJ2-3	TRBD2	CASSFPPGGGLEDTQYF	TGTGCCAGCAGCTTTCCCCCGGGGGGGGGCTTGGAGGATACGCAGTATTTT
TRBV10-1	TRBJ2-2	NA	CASKSQVDTGELFF	TGCGCCAGCAAGTCACAGGTGGACACCGGGGAGCTGTTTTTT
TRBV15	TRBJ2-7	TRBD1	CATSWGQGAYEQYF	TGTGCCACCAGCTGGGGACAGGGGGCCTACGAGCAGTACTTC
TRBV6-5	TRBJ1-2	NA	CASSYSNQGAGYGYTF	TGTGCCAGCAGTTACTCGAATCAGGGCGCCGGGTATGGCTACACCTTC
TRBV7-8	TRBJ2-5	TRBD1	CASSGDSQETQYF	TGTGCCAGCAGCGGGGACAGCCAAGAGACCCAGTACTTC
TRBV28	TRBJ1-5	NA	CASSGPAPNQPQHF	TGTGCCAGCAGTGGGCCGGCACCTAATCAGCCCCAGCATTTT
TRBV29-1	TRBJ2-7	TRBD2	CSVDAGTSGFSYEQYF	TGCAGCGTTGATGCCGGGACTAGCGGATTCTCCTACGAGCAGTACTTC
TRBV5-6	TRBJ1-6	NA	CASGGSSYNSPLHF	TGTGCCAGCGGAGGGAGCTCCTATAATTCACCCCTCCACTTT
TRBV6-1	TRBJ1-2	NA	CASSEVAVSGYTF	TGTGCCAGCAGTGAAGTGGCCGTGTCCGGCTACACCTTC
TRBV4-1	TRBJ1-4	TRBD1	CASSQEDRGRAEKLFF	TGCGCCAGCAGCCAAGAGGACAGGGGAAGGGCGGAAAAACTGTTTTTT
TRBV19	TRBJ2-6	NA	CASSPRVGSGANVLTF	TGTGCCAGTAGCCCGAGGGTGGGCTCTGGGGCCAACGTCCTGACTTTC
TRBV14	TRBJ2-7	TRBD2	CASSQLAGGTYEQYF	TGTGCCAGCAGCCAATTAGCGGGAGGGACCTACGAGCAGTACTTC
TRBV5-1	TRBJ1-2	NA	CASSFTQGEVYGYIF	TGCGCCAGCAGCTTCACACAGGGAGAGGTCTATGGCTACATCTTC
TRBV15	TRBJ2-7	NA	CATSRGPRGGPLYYEQYF	TGTGCCACCAGCAGAGGGCCGCGCGGGGGCCCACTCTACTACGAGCAGTACTTC
TRBV18	TRBJ1-1	TRBD1	CATTTGGMNTEAFF	TGTGCCACTACTACAGGGGGGATGAACACTGAAGCTTTCTTT
TRBV7-9	TRBJ1-3	TRBD1	CASSSLNMAGGSGNTIYF	TGTGCCAGCAGCTCACTCAACATGGCAGGGGGTTCTGGAAACACCATATATTTT
TRBV10-3	TRBJ2-3	TRBD1	CAIRRQGGEDTQYF	TGTGCCATCAGGAGACAGGGTGGTGAAGATACGCAGTATTTT
TRBV5-4	TRBJ2-1	NA	CASSPPSKQGSSYNEQFF	TGTGCCAGCAGTCCACCTTCAAAACAGGGAAGCTCCTACAATGAGCAGTTCTTC
TRBV6-5	TRBJ1-2	TRBD1	CASTGTANYGYTF	TGTGCCAGCACCGGGACAGCCAACTATGGCTACACCTTC
TRBV5-1	TRBJ1-1	NA	CASSLGLSTDPGAEAFF	TGCGCCAGCAGCTTGGGGTTGTCGACAGACCCTGGGGCTGAAGCTTTCTTT
TRBV6-6	TRBJ1-2	NA	CASSYEVSLAGYTF	TGTGCCAGCAGTTACGAGGTCAGCTTGGCGGGCTACACCTTC